The 18 T cell receptor beta chains below all came from one sample that was sequenced in a study of blood T cell repertoires in COVID-19 (dated by TCRdb to about 2020). Library method: the immunoSEQ multiplex PCR assay. The table was pulled from immuneACCESS by TCRdb, which kept in-frame rearrangements only. Such tables lose some clones; where checked, under half of the loss comes from unresolved V genes, and the rest has no known cause. For this sample the table gives 130,000 to 150,000 clones, of which more than 75% were detected only once. The leading ten clones occupy 4.5% to 5% of the sample. Input material: peripheral blood. The receptors come from an older woman with COVID-19, enrolled during active disease.

The chain's CDR3 is CASGSGSSYNSPLHF. The CDR3 DNA reads as TGTGCCAGCGGTTCGGGAAGCTCCTATAATTCACCCCTCCACTTT. The chain uses TRBV28 and TRBJ1-6; D gene ambiguous. The CDR3 is made up of 15 amino acids. Trimming stripped 8 bases from V and 0 bases from J, with 11 bases between. Germline CDR1 is MDHEN and CDR2 is SYDVKM.

CDR3 loop: CASSLTGLGYTF. The CDR3 DNA sequence: TGTGCCAGCAGTCTCACAGGGCTTGGCTACACCTTC. V and J are TRBV6-5 and TRBJ1-2; TRBD1 might be the D (6 bases). Per germline, CDR1 MNHEY and CDR2 SVGAGI. This CDR3 contains 12 residues. V was cut by 5 bases and J by 7 bases, with 11 bases left in between.

The chain is built from TRBV10-3 and TRBJ1-1, with 9 bases lining up with TRBD1. The V gene end was trimmed by 6 bases and the J gene end by 5 bases; junction bases not matched to a gene: 10. CDR1 ENHRY and CDR2 SYGVKD come from the germline V gene. The CDR3 consists of 15 residues. Written as DNA, the CDR3 is TGTGCCATCAGCACAGGGGGCCTTATGTTGACTGAAGCTTTCTTT. This gives the protein CAISTGGLMLTEAFF.

This clone was found many times. This chain joins TRBV7-6 and TRBJ2-5; 9 bases fit TRBD2. With V trimmed by 7 bases and J by 2 bases, 20 bases remained unmatched. CDR1 SGHVS and CDR2 FNYEAQ come from the germline V gene. This CDR3 contains 19 residues. In DNA, the CDR3 is TGTGCCAGCACCAATCTGCGGGGGGGGCTCTCAAACATACAAGAGACCCAGTACTTC. Its protein is CASTNLRGGLSNIQETQYF.

This chain joins TRBV29-1 and TRBJ1-5; 7 bases are a match to TRBD1. Germline V gene data show CDR1 as SQVTM and CDR2 as ANQGSEA. This CDR3 has 14 amino acids. V dropped 6 bases and J dropped 2; count of bases not matched to a gene: 7. CDR3 loop: CSVGQGVGNQPQHF. Here the CDR3 DNA reads TGCAGCGTCGGGCAGGGGGTCGGCAATCAGCCCCAGCATTTT.

This chain links TRBV7-2 with TRBJ1-5, with TRBD1 as a possible D gene (5 bases). Trimming removed 5 bases at V and 6 bases at J, with 11 bases between. The germline gives CDR1 SGHTA, CDR2 FQGNSA. This CDR3 is built from 13 residues. The DNA of the CDR3 is TGTGCCAGCAGCCCCCGGGGGAGTCAGCCCCAGCATTTT. Its translation is CASSPRGSQPQHF.

This clone was seen a few times. The chain couples TRBV19 to TRBJ2-2, with 10 bases matching TRBD1. This CDR3 is built from 14 residues. Germline-derived CDR1 and CDR2 are LNHDA and SQIVND (reference sequence). Unmatched junction bases numbered 4, after V lost 6 bases and J lost 6 bases. The CDR3 coding sequence is TGTGCCAGTAGGGGGACAGGGGTAGCCGGGGAGCTGTTTTTT. As protein: CASRGTGVAGELFF. The variable domain in full, completed from reference TRBV19 and TRBJ2-2, reads DGGITQSPKYLFRKEGQNVTLSCEQNLNHDAMYWYRQDPGQGLRLIYYSQIVNDFQKGDIAEGYSVSREKKESFPLTVTSAQKNPTAFYLCASRGTGVAGELFFGEGSRLTVL.

The chain uses TRBV9 and TRBJ2-7, with a tentative D call TRBD1 (5 bases). CDR3 length: 14 residues. V was pared by 4 bases and J by 3 bases, with 14 bases between. Germline V CDR1 and CDR2: SGDLS, YYNGEE. CDR3 loop: CASSPGSPDYEQYF. CDR3 coding DNA: TGTGCCAGCAGCCCAGGGTCCCCCGACTACGAGCAGTACTTC.

This clone has a single count. The chain combines TRBV7-9 with TRBJ2-3; no definite D call. V lost 2 bases and J 2 bases, leaving 11 bases between the germline ends. The CDR3 runs 15 residues. Per the germline V gene, CDR1 is SEHNR and CDR2 is FQNEAQ (reference sequence). The CDR3 reads CASSLSLEPTDTQYF. CDR3 nucleotides: TGTGCCAGCAGCTTATCGCTAGAGCCCACAGATACGCAGTATTTT.

The V and J genes are TRBV9 and TRBJ1-6, with D tentatively TRBD1 (6 bases). Trimming took off 5 bases at V and 9 bases at J, with 15 bases between the two ends. Germline V gene sequence: CDR1 SGDLS, CDR2 YYNGEE. The CDR3 is 14 amino acids. The CDR3 DNA is TGTGCCAGCAGTCCGGGGGGGCGAGGTTCACCCCTCCACTTT. Protein sequence: CASSPGGRGSPLHF.

CDR3 bases: TGTGCCAGCAGCCGGGACCCAGGGGTTGGCTACACCTTC. Translating gives CASSRDPGVGYTF. The chain uses TRBV7-2 and TRBJ1-2; a weak D match, TRBD1 (6 bases). Trimming left V 5 bases short and J 7 bases short, with 14 bases between. The CDR3 is 13 amino acids. Looked up from germline, CDR1 is SGHTA and CDR2 is FQGNSA. Variable domain in full (rest from reference TRBV7-2 and TRBJ1-2): GAGVSQSPSNKVTEKGKDVELRCDPISGHTALYWYRQSLGQGLEFLIYFQGNSAPDKSGLPSDRFSAERTGGSVSTLTIQRTQQEDSAVYLCASSRDPGVGYTFGSGTRLTVV.

This chain joins TRBV7-8 and TRBJ2-3, with 9 bases matching TRBD2. The V gene's germline CDR1 is SGHVS and CDR2 FQNEAQ. The V gene end was trimmed by 5 bases and the J gene end by 1 base; junction bases not matched to a gene: 7. This CDR3 is 16 amino acids long. The CDR3 sequence is CASSHRASGGTDTQYF. In nucleotides, the CDR3 is TGTGCCAGCAGCCACCGCGCTAGCGGGGGCACAGATACGCAGTATTTT.

The J gene is TRBJ2-4, the V gene TRBV19; 11 bases match TRBD2. CDR1 is LNHDA, CDR2 SQIVND, per germline (reference sequence). CDR3 length: 12 amino acids. With V trimmed by 2 bases and J by 13 bases, 1 base remained unmatched. The CDR3 sequence is CASSILAGGQYF. CDR3 nucleotide sequence: TGTGCCAGTAGTATACTAGCGGGGGGCCAGTACTTC.

The chain combines TRBV6-1 with TRBJ1-6; D not certain. V shed 0 bases and J shed 8 bases, with 11 bases lying between them. The CDR3 runs to 15 residues. CDR1 is MNHNS, CDR2 SASEGT, per germline. The CDR3 region is CASSEALGQYSPLHF. The CDR3 nucleotides are TGTGCCAGCAGTGAAGCGCTTGGTCAGTATTCACCCCTCCACTTT.

V usage is TRBV7-9 and J usage is TRBJ2-5; TRBD2 aligns across 7 bases. CDR3 length: 13 amino acids. Germline CDR1 is SEHNR and CDR2 is FQNEAQ (reference sequence). V shed 6 bases, J shed 3 bases, and the junction held 4 bases outside the gene matches. In DNA form, the CDR3 reads TGTGCCAGCAGGCCTAGCGGAAAAGAGACCCAGTACTTC. Amino acid sequence: CASRPSGKETQYF.

This clone was seen only a few times. The chain couples TRBV5-6 to TRBJ2-5, with TRBD2 matching 9 bases. V dropped 1 base and J dropped 5; count of bases not matched to a gene: 9. The CDR3 contains 16 residues. Looked up from germline, CDR1 is SGHDT and CDR2 is YYEEEE. DNA of the CDR3: TGTGCCAGCAGCTTGATGGTCGGACTAGCGCAGGAGACCCAGTACTTC. This encodes CASSLMVGLAQETQYF. The variable domain in full, completed from reference TRBV5-6 and TRBJ2-5, reads DAGVTQSPTHLIKTRGQQVTLRCSPKSGHDTVSWYQQALGQGPQFIFQYYEEEERQRGNFPDRFSGHQFPNYSSELNVNALLLGDSALYLCASSLMVGLAQETQYFGPGTRLLVL.

The CDR3 DNA sequence: TGTGCCATCAGTAACCTTGGGACAGGGCTGGGTCGGGGCTACACCTTC. It encodes CAISNLGTGLGRGYTF. This sequence joins TRBV10-3 and TRBJ1-2, with 9 nucleotides matching TRBD1. This CDR3 spans 16 amino acids. The germline V gene has CDR1 ENHRY and CDR2 SYGVKD. V lost 5 bases to trimming and J lost 8 bases; unmatched junction nucleotides: 15.

A single count supports this clone. The rearrangement links TRBV28 to TRBJ1-2, with D possibly TRBD1 on 6 matching bases. Germline CDR1 is MDHEN and CDR2 is SYDVKM. Trimming removed 7 bases from V and 8 bases from J, with 14 bases in between. The CDR3 sequence is 12 residues long. CDR3 in DNA: TGTGCCAGCACTCTGGGGGCGCGGGGCTACACCTTC. Translating it yields CASTLGARGYTF.